The next 24 T cell receptor beta chains were all read from a single sample in a study of OX40 agonist ivuxolimab in advanced cancers. Repertoires were generated with immunoSEQ multiplex PCR, while TCRdb's copy carries only in-frame clones and drops some. The table has 45,000 to 55,000 clones, roughly 83% seen once. The sample here was CD4+ or CD8+ T cells sorted from blood, taken in a trial of the OX40 agonist ivuxolimab. All receptors derive from an adult with an advanced solid tumor such as melanoma, head and neck, liver or kidney cancer.

The chain links TRBV10-3 to TRBJ1-2; 7 bases align to TRBD1. Germline trimming cut 10 bases from V and 6 bases from J; bases unmatched to any gene: 8. Germline CDR1 and CDR2: ENHRY and SYGVKD. This CDR3 has 12 amino acids. The CDR3 here is CATQDRTHGYTF. The CDR3 nucleotides read TGTGCCACCCAGGACAGGACCCATGGCTACACCTTC.

A single count supports this clone. The chain couples TRBV12-5 to TRBJ2-7; no clear D gene. Germline V gene sequence: CDR1 LGHNT, CDR2 FRNRAP. Trimming removed 4 bases from V and 13 bases from J, with 14 bases in between. The CDR3 has 11 residues. The CDR3 DNA follows: TGTGCTAGTGGTTCCCCTGGGTGGCTCTACTTC. It specifies CASGSPGWLYF.

The chain combines TRBV2 with TRBJ1-1, with a tentative D call TRBD1 (5 bases). This CDR3 is built from 18 residues. The germline V gene encodes CDR1 SNHLY and CDR2 FYNNEI. Trimming took 0 bases from V and 1 from J, leaving 18 bases between them. CDR3 coding DNA: TGTGCCAGCAGTGAAGCGCTTTTTGAGACAGTGGAGAACACTGAAGCTTTCTTT. It is translated as CASSEALFETVENTEAFF.

The chain uses TRBV2 and TRBJ2-5, with D possibly TRBD2 on 6 matching bases. The CDR3 contains 15 residues. Germline V gene data show CDR1 as SNHLY and CDR2 as FYNNEI. V was pared by 6 bases and J by 5 bases, with 19 bases between. The CDR3 DNA reads TGTGCCAGCAGGGAGACTAGTCTGAGTCTGGAGACCCAGTACTTC. Translating it yields CASRETSLSLETQYF.

The J gene is TRBJ1-5, the V gene TRBV19, with D tentatively TRBD1 (5 bases). CDR3 length: 14 residues. The V gene's germline CDR1 is LNHDA and CDR2 SQIVND (reference sequence). V was trimmed by 3 bases and J by 6 bases, leaving 12 bases between them. The CDR3 sequence: CASSMGGDRQPQHF. The CDR3 DNA sequence: TGTGCCAGTAGTATGGGAGGGGATCGTCAGCCCCAGCATTTT.

The genes are TRBV11-1 and TRBJ2-3; D perhaps matches TRBD1 (6 bases). The CDR3 extends over 15 amino acids. V lost 5 bases and J 3 bases, leaving 15 bases between the germline ends. CDR1 and CDR2 (germline): SGHAT, FQDESV (reference sequence). The CDR3 coding sequence is TGTGCCAGCAGCGAAGGGGGATGGGGAACAGATACGCAGTATTTT. Translated, it gives CASSEGGWGTDTQYF. The full variable domain, completed using reference TRBV11-1 and TRBJ2-3, is EAEVAQSPRYKITEKSQAVAFWCDPISGHATLYWYRQILGQGPELLVQFQDESVVDDSQLPKDRFSAERLKGVDSTLKIQPAELGDSAMYLCASSEGGWGTDTQYFGPGTRLTVL.

CDR3 DNA sequence: TGCACCAGCAGCCAAGCCGGCGTACTGCGATTGCAAGAGACCCAGTACTTC. Its protein product is CTSSQAGVLRLQETQYF. This chain links TRBV1 with TRBJ2-5. TRBV1 counts as a pseudogene. The CDR3 is made up of 17 amino acids.

J is TRBJ1-6 and V is TRBV7-2; 9 nucleotides match TRBD1. This CDR3 has 16 residues. J was trimmed by 7 bases and V by 6 bases; bases with no gene match: 10. Germline V gives CDR1 SGHTA, CDR2 FQGNSA. CDR3 residues: CASSPAGTGRNSPLHF. The CDR3 coding sequence is TGTGCCAGCAGTCCTGCCGGGACAGGGCGGAATTCACCCCTCCACTTT.

This chain connects TRBV19 to TRBJ2-3; TRBD2 agrees at 7 bases. The V gene end was trimmed by 4 bases and the J gene end by 4 bases; junction bases not matched to a gene: 8. The germline gives CDR1 LNHDA, CDR2 SQIVND (reference sequence). This CDR3 region has 15 residues. Here the CDR3 reads CASSKGLGRPDTQYF. The DNA for the CDR3 is TGTGCCAGTAGTAAAGGACTAGGGCGGCCAGATACGCAGTATTTT.

V gene TRBV5-4 combines with J gene TRBJ2-3, with TRBD1 identical over 9 bases. With 4 bases clipped from V and 4 bases from J, the junction kept 4 bases outside the gene matches. In germline, CDR1 is SGHNT, CDR2 YYREEE (reference sequence). This CDR3 region has 14 residues. CDR3 DNA: TGTGCCAGCAGCAGGACAGGGGAGCCAGATACGCAGTATTTT. Amino acids: CASSRTGEPDTQYF.

In its sample, this clone was seen once. CDR3 sequence reads: CASSLTGEQFF. The CDR3 bases are TGCGCCAGCAGCTTGACGGGGGAGCAGTTCTTC. The V call is TRBV5-1, the J call TRBJ2-1, with D perhaps matching TRBD2 (5 bases). This CDR3 spans 11 amino acids. Germline V gene sequence: CDR1 SGHRS, CDR2 YFSETQ. The V and J ends lost 1 base and 10 bases respectively, with 6 bases between them.

The chain joins TRBV4-1 to TRBJ2-7; TRBD2 might be the D (6 bases). The CDR3 consists of 18 residues. V was pared by 1 base and J by 3 bases, with 22 bases between. CDR1 and CDR2 from the germline V gene are MGHRA and YSYEKL. The CDR3 reads CASSQGVGGPGAYYEQYF. CDR3 sequence (DNA): TGCGCCAGCAGCCAAGGGGTAGGAGGGCCCGGGGCCTACTACGAGCAGTACTTC.

The chain carries TRBV5-1 and TRBJ2-3; 8 nucleotides match TRBD2. After removal of 3 bases from V and 2 bases from J, the junction contained 8 bases not matched to a gene. The CDR3 consists of 16 residues. Germline V CDR1 and CDR2: SGHRS, YFSETQ. In DNA form, the CDR3 reads TGCGCCAGCAGCTCTCGCGGGGGGTCGACCACAGATACGCAGTATTTT. Translating it yields CASSSRGGSTTDTQYF.

This clone showed up just a few times. This chain connects TRBV5-4 to TRBJ2-3, with 14 positions matching TRBD2. Looked up from germline, CDR1 is SGHNT and CDR2 is YYREEE (reference sequence). Losses at the gene ends were 2 bases for V and 4 bases for J; bases not matched to a gene: 3. The CDR3 has 16 amino acids. In DNA form, the CDR3 reads TGTGCCAGCAGCTTCAGACTAGCGGGAGGGGCAGATACGCAGTATTTT. Translation: CASSFRLAGGADTQYF.

This chain connects TRBV4-1 to TRBJ2-1; D ambiguous. V was clipped by 1 base and J by 0 bases, with 13 bases between them. Germline V gives CDR1 MGHRA, CDR2 YSYEKL. This CDR3 is built from 17 residues. The CDR3 spells CASSQAKGRNSYNEQFF. The CDR3 DNA sequence: TGCGCCAGCAGCCAAGCAAAAGGGCGCAACTCCTACAATGAGCAGTTCTTC.

The chain recombines TRBV5-6 with TRBJ1-1, with D hard to call. Germline CDR1 and CDR2: SGHDT and YYEEEE. V lost 5 bases and J lost 1, with 3 bases in between. The CDR3 is made up of 11 amino acids. The CDR3 DNA is TGTGCCAGCAGGGGGAACACTGAAGCTTTCTTT. Its protein is CASRGNTEAFF.

The chain has TRBV7-9 and TRBJ1-2; a weak D match, TRBD1 (5 bases). CDR3 length equals 13 residues. Trimming shortened V by 0 bases and J by 4 bases, and 6 bases separated the two germline ends. Germline CDR1 is SEHNR and CDR2 is FQNEAQ (reference sequence). CDR3 coding DNA: TGTGCCAGCAGCTTAGCCCAGGGCTATGGCTACACCTTC. Translation gives CASSLAQGYGYTF.

This sequence joins TRBV5-1 and TRBJ2-7, with 7 bases lining up with TRBD2. The V and J ends lost 4 bases and 7 bases, in that order; junction bases with no gene match: 5. The CDR3 runs 12 residues. Per germline, CDR1 SGHRS and CDR2 YFSETQ. CDR3 sequence: CASSRGEGEQYF. CDR3 in DNA: TGCGCCAGCAGCCGGGGGGAGGGAGAGCAGTACTTC.

This rearrangement joins TRBV2 to TRBJ2-6; possibly TRBD1 for D (5 bases). Germline V gene lookup returns CDR1 SNHLY and CDR2 FYNNEI. CDR3 size: 16 residues. With 4 bases removed from V and 0 bases from J, the gap between germline ends came to 10 bases. DNA of the CDR3: TGTGCCAGCAGTGGGCGACAGACCTCTGGGGCCAACGTCCTGACTTTC. Amino acid sequence: CASSGRQTSGANVLTF.

The gene calls are TRBV9 and TRBJ2-3; maybe TRBD2 (6 bases). The CDR3 is made up of 16 amino acids. Germline assignment: CDR1 SGDLS and CDR2 YYNGEE. Trimming took off 3 bases at V and 7 bases at J, with 21 bases between the two ends. The CDR3 loop is CASSAGWGLLLNTQYF. CDR3 sequence (DNA): TGTGCCAGCAGCGCAGGGTGGGGACTCCTTCTGAATACGCAGTATTTT.

This sequence joins TRBV11-2 and TRBJ2-1; 9 bases fit TRBD1. J was trimmed by 3 bases and V by 5 bases; bases with no gene match: 11. In germline, CDR1 is SGHAT, CDR2 FQNNGV. This CDR3 spans 17 amino acids. For the CDR3, the DNA is TGTGCCAGCAGCCTCGTCCCGGTGACAGGGGGCTACAATGAGCAGTTCTTC. This sequence encodes CASSLVPVTGGYNEQFF.

This clone was found a few times. This chain connects TRBV15 to TRBJ2-5; 8 bases are shared with TRBD2. This CDR3 spans 13 amino acids. J lost 4 bases, V lost 3 bases, and 1 base had no gene match. Germline assignment: CDR1 LNHNV and CDR2 YYDKDF (reference sequence). CDR3 coding DNA: TGTGCCACCAGCAGGCTAGCGGGAGAGACCCAGTACTTC. This gives the protein CATSRLAGETQYF.

V usage is TRBV7-2 and J usage is TRBJ2-3; the match to TRBD2 covers 7 bases. This CDR3 has 12 amino acids. V was clipped by 8 bases and J by 2 bases; unmatched bases: 1. From germline, CDR1 is SGHTA and CDR2 FQGNSA. CDR3: CASGRATDTQYF. The CDR3 DNA reads as TGTGCCAGCGGGAGGGCCACAGATACGCAGTATTTT.

The chain couples TRBV27 to TRBJ2-1, with TRBD2 matching 8 bases. Germline V gene sequence: CDR1 MNHEY, CDR2 SMNVEV (reference sequence). With 5 bases clipped from V and 10 bases from J, the junction kept 4 bases outside the gene matches. The CDR3 runs to 12 residues. The CDR3 DNA follows: TGTGCCAGCAGTGTCCCGGGGGGGGAGCAGTTCTTC. It specifies CASSVPGGEQFF.